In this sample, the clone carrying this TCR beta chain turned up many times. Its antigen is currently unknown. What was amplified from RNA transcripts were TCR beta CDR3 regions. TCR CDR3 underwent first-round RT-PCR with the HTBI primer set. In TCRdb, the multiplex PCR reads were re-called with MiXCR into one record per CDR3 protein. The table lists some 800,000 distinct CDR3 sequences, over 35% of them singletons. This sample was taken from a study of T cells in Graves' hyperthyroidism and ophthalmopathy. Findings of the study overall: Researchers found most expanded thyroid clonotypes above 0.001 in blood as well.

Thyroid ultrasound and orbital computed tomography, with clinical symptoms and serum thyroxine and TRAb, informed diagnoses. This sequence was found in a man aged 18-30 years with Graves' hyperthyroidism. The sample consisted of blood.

The CDR3 DNA reads TGTGCCAGCAAAGGGACAGCAAATTCACCCCTCCACTTT. It yields the protein CASKGTANSPLHF. The V gene is TRBV2, the J gene TRBJ1-6; 7 bases map to TRBD1. The CDR3 extends over 13 amino acids. V was pared by 7 bases and J by 7 bases, with 4 bases of the junction left unmatched. Germline-derived CDR1 and CDR2 are SNHLY and FYNNEI.